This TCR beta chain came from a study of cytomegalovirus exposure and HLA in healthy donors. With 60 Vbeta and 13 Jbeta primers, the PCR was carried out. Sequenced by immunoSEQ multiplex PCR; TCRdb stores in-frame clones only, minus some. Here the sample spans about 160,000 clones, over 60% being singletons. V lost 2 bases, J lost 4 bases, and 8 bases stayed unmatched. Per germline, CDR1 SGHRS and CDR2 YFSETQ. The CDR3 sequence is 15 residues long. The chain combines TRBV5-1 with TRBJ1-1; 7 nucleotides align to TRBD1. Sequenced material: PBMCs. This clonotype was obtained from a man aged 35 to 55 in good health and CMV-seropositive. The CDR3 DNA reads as TGCGCCAGCAGCTTTGCCCCGACAGGGATCACTGAAGCTTTCTTT. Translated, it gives CASSFAPTGITEAFF.